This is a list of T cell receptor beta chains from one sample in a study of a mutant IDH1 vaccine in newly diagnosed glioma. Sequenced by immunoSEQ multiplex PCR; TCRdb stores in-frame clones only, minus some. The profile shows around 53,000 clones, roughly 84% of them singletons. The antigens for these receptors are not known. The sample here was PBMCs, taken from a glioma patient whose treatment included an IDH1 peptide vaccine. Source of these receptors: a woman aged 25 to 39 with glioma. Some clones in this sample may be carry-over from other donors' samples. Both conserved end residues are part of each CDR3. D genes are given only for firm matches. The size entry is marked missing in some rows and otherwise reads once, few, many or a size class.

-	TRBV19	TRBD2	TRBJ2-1	CASSIDVAGAYNEQFF	TGTGCCAGTAGTATAGATGTAGCGGGAGCCTACAATGAGCAGTTCTTC
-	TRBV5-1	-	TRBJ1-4	CASSFAGQRLGEKLFF	TGCGCCAGCAGCTTCGCCGGACAGAGGTTGGGTGAAAAACTGTTTTTT
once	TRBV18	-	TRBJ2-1	CASSPPWGSSYNEQFF	TGTGCCAGCTCACCACCATGGGGGAGCTCCTACAATGAGCAGTTCTTC
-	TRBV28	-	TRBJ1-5	CASSVGVQPQHF	TGTGCCAGCAGTGTAGGGGTTCAGCCCCAGCATTTT
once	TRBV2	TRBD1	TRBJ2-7	CASREGQGASYEQYF	TGTGCCAGCAGGGAAGGACAGGGGGCCTCCTACGAGCAGTACTTC
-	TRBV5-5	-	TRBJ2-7	CASSRGREQYF	TGTGCCAGCAGCCGGGGGAGGGAGCAGTACTTC
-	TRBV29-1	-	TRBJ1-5	CSVECRGDKGNQPQHF	TGCAGCGTTGAATGCCGGGGTGACAAGGGAAATCAGCCCCAGCATTTT
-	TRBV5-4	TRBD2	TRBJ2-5	CASSQTSGSKTQYF	TGTGCCAGCAGCCAAACTAGCGGGAGTAAGACCCAGTACTTC
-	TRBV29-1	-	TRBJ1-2	CSVYSERGYGYTF	TGCAGCGTCTACAGTGAACGAGGCTATGGCTACACCTTC
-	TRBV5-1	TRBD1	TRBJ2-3	CASMNRGSETDTQYF	TGCGCCAGTATGAACAGGGGTTCGGAAACAGATACGCAGTATTTT
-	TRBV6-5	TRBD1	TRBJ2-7	CASSLGQGAVEQYF	TGTGCCAGCAGTCTGGGACAGGGGGCGGTCGAGCAGTACTTC
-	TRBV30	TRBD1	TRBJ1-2	CAWSQGGATEGYTF	TGTGCCTGGAGCCAGGGGGGGGCGACGGAGGGCTACACCTTC
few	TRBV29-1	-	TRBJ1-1	CSVGPDTEAFF	TGCAGCGTTGGGCCAGACACTGAAGCTTTCTTT
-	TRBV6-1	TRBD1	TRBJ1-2	CASSDEGALSYGYTF	TGTGCCAGCAGTGATGAGGGGGCGCTGAGCTATGGCTACACCTTC
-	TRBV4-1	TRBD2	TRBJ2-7	CASSQTGPGTRSYEQYF	TGCGCCAGCAGCCAAACCGGCCCCGGGACTAGGTCCTACGAGCAGTACTTC
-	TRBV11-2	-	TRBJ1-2	CASSGGNYGYTF	TGTGCCAGCAGCGGCGGGAACTATGGCTACACCTTC
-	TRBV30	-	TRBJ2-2	CAWSVGANTGELFF	TGTGCCTGGAGTGTTGGAGCCAACACCGGGGAGCTGTTTTTT